This T cell receptor (beta chain) was captured in a study of graft-versus-host responses after intestinal transplantation. Study as a whole: Anti-thymocyte globulin was used for induction in all recipients, who then took tacrolimus and steroids for approximately three years.

As concerns this clone: A far larger clone is off by one base, so a read error is likely.

Researchers placed around 200,000 CFSE-labeled responder cells in culture with around 200,000 irradiated, violet-dye-labeled stimulator cells. Sorting after the reaction isolated proliferating CFSE-low CD3+CD4+ and CD3+CD8+ responders. Produced via immunoSEQ multiplex PCR; TCRdb's table is partial and in-frame only. The data contain over 6,500 clones, roughly a quarter of them seen just once; the ten biggest clones take up 6% to 6.5%. The CDR3 sequence is 14 residues long. CDR1 is SGHAT, CDR2 FQDESV, per germline (reference sequence). Deletions cut 5 bases from V and 4 bases from J, with 11 bases between.

The receptor was derived from a human patient who was an organ donor for intestinal transplantation. The sequences come from alloreactive CD8+ T cells from a mixed lymphocyte reaction culture, collected before transplantation. Subset given: CFSE-low proliferating T cells sorted from roughly six-day pre-transplant mixed lymphocyte reaction (GvH or HvG direction). The V call is TRBV11-1, the J call TRBJ2-2; D gene unclear. The CDR3 nucleotides are TGTGCCAGCAGCCAAGATGCCACCACCGGGGAGCTGTTTTTT. Its protein product is CASSQDATTGELFF.